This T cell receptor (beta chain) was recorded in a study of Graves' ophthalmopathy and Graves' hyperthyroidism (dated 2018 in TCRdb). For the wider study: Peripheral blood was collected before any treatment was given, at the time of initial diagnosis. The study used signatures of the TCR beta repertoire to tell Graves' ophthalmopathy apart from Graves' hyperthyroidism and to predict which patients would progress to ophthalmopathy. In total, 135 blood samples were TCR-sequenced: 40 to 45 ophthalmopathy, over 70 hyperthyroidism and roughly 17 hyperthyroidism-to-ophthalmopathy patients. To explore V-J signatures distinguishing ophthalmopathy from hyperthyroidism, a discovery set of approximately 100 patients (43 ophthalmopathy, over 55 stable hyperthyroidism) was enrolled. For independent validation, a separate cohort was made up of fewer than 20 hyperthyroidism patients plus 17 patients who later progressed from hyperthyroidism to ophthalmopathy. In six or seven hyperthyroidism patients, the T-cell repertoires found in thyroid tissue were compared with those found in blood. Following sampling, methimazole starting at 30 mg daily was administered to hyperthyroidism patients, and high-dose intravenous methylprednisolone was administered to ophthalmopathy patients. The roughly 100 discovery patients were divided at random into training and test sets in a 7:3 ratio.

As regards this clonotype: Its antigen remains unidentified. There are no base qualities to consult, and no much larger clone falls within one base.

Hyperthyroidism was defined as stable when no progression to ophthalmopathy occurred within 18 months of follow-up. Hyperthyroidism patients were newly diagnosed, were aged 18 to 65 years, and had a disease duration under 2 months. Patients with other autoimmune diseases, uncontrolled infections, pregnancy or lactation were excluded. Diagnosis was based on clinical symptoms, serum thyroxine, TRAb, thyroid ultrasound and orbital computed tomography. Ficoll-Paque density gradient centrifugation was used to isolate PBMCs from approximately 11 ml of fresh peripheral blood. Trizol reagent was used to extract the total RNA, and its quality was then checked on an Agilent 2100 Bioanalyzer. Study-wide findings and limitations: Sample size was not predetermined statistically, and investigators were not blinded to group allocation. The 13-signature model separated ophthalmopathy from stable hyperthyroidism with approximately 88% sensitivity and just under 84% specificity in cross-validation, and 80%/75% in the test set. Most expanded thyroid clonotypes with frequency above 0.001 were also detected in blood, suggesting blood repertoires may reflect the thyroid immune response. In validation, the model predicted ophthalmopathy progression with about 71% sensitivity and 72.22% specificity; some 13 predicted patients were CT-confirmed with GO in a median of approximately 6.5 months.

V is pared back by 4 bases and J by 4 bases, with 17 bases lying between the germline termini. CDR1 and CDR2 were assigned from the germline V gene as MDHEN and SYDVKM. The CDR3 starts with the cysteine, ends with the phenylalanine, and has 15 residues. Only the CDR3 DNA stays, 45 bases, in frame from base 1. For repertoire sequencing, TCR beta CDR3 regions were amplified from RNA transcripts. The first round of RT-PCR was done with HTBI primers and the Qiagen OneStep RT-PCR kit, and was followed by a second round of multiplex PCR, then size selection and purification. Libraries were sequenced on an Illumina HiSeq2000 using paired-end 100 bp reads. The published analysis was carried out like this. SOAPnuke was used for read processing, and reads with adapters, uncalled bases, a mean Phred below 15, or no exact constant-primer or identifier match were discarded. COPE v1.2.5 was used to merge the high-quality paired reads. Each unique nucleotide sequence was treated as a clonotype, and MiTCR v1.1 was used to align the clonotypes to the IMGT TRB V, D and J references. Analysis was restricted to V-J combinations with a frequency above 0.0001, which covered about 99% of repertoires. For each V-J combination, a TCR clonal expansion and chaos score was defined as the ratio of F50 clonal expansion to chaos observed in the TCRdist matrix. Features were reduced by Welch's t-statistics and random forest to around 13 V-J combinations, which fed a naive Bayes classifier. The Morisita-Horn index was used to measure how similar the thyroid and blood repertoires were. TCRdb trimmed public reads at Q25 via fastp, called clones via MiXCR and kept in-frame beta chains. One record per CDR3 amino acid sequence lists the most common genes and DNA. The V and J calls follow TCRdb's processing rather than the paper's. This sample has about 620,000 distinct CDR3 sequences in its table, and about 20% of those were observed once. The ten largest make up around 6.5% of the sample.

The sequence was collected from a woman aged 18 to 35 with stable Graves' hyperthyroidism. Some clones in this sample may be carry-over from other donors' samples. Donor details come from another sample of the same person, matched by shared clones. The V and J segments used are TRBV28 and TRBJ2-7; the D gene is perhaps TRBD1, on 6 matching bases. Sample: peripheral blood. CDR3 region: CASSSRTASYYEQYF. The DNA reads TGTGCCAGCAGTTCCCGGACAGCCAGCTATTACGAGCAGTACTTC.